This TCR beta chain was profiled in a study of control samples from healthy donors and cancer patients. CDR1 and CDR2 (germline): SGHRS, YFSETQ. The CDR3 is 13 amino acids. V lost 4 bases to trimming and J lost 8 bases, with 15 bases between them. The repertoire was sequenced with immunoSEQ multiplex PCR; TCRdb's copy has only in-frame clones and lacks some. The sample carries 120,000 to 150,000 clones, roughly 92% recorded once. The sequence was collected from a man aged 25-45 years in good health. The chain uses TRBV5-1 and TRBJ1-2; D might be TRBD1 (6 bases). What was sequenced was blood. The CDR3 spells CASSKDSSGGYTF. The DNA for the CDR3 is TGCGCCAGCAGCAAGGACAGCTCGGGAGGCTACACCTTC.